The subject of this entry is one T cell receptor (beta chain). Its matching antigen is unknown. Sequencing used immunoSEQ multiplex PCR; TCRdb keeps in-frame clones, though not all of them. The table shows over 55,000 clones, with more than 80% occurring only once. This entry comes from a study of a mutant IDH1 vaccine in newly diagnosed glioma. About the study: Of the patients given treatment, 62.5% were male and about 40% were female, and a mean age of roughly 40 years was recorded. Regarding the study as a whole: A vaccine-induced immune response developed in around 92% of the patients.

Time point indicated: week 11, during vaccination. It was 300 ug of mutant IDH1 20-mer peptide that made up each vaccine dose, given with topical imiquimod. Donors had new IDH1-mutant astrocytomas of WHO grade 3 or 4 (ATRX-lost). The sample in question was PBMCs, obtained from a glioma patient whose treatment included an IDH1 peptide vaccine. This TCR was sampled from a young man with glioma.

CDR3 coding DNA: TGTGCCAGCAGCTTCGGGTACGAGTACACCTTC. Amino acid sequence: CASSFGYEYTF. The chain joins TRBV7-9 to TRBJ1-2; D not certain. The V end lost 3 bases, the J end lost 11 bases, and 10 bases lay between the germline ends. The CDR3 length is 11 residues. Germline V gives CDR1 SEHNR, CDR2 FQNEAQ (reference sequence).